This is a list of T cell receptor beta chains from one sample in a study of beta chain features in type 1 diabetes. Sequenced by immunoSEQ multiplex PCR; TCRdb stores in-frame clones only, minus some. The sample comprises approximately 150,000 clones, 9% to 10% of which are singletons, and 2% to 2.5% rests with the top ten. Sequenced sample: central memory CD4+ T cells from blood. The receptors here all came from a woman aged 18-30 years in good health. CDR3s include the opening cysteine and the closing phenylalanine or tryptophan. D genes are given only for firm matches. A clone size is listed for some rows: how often the clone was seen (once, few, many), or a class if it is expanded.

CDR3: CAWSQTRQESFF
DNA: TGTGCCTGGAGCCAAACTCGACAGGAGTCTTTCTTT
V: TRBV30
size: .
J: TRBJ1-1
D: .

CDR3: CASSPQGFSTDTQYF
DNA: TGTGCCAGCAGCCCTCAGGGATTCTCCACAGATACGCAGTATTTT
V: TRBV6-4
size: .
J: TRBJ2-3
D: .

CDR3: CASSPPTSFPDTQYF
DNA: TGTGCCAGCTCACCACCGACTAGCTTCCCAGATACGCAGTATTTT
V: TRBV18
size: few
J: TRBJ2-3
D: TRBD2

CDR3: CASSPDRAPIYEQYF
DNA: TGTGCCAGCAGCCCGGACAGGGCCCCGATATACGAGCAGTACTTC
V: TRBV6-5
size: .
J: TRBJ2-7
D: TRBD1

CDR3: CAWRGDRPVTEAFF
DNA: TGTGCCTGGCGCGGGGACAGGCCGGTGACTGAAGCTTTCTTT
V: TRBV30
size: few
J: TRBJ1-1
D: TRBD1

CDR3: CASSTTGPAETQYF
DNA: TGTGCCAGCAGTACGACAGGGCCCGCGGAGACCCAGTACTTC
V: TRBV27
size: .
J: TRBJ2-5
D: TRBD1

CDR3: CASSIRGTLRTEAFF
DNA: TGTGCCAGTAGTATTAGAGGAACACTGAGGACTGAAGCTTTCTTT
V: TRBV19
size: .
J: TRBJ1-1
D: .

CDR3: CASEDSGETQYF
DNA: TGCGCCAGCGAGGACTCCGGGGAGACCCAGTACTTC
V: TRBV5-1
size: few
J: TRBJ2-5
D: .

CDR3: CATSRELAGVGETQYF
DNA: TGTGCCACCAGCAGAGAGCTAGCGGGAGTAGGAGAGACCCAGTACTTC
V: TRBV15
size: few
J: TRBJ2-5
D: TRBD2

CDR3: CASSQLEGRGSGANVLTF
DNA: TGCGCCAGCAGCCAATTGGAGGGAAGGGGCTCTGGGGCCAACGTCCTGACTTTC
V: TRBV4-1
size: .
J: TRBJ2-6
D: .

CDR3: CASSSATGGTDTQYF
DNA: TGCGCCAGCAGCTCTGCGACAGGGGGGACAGATACGCAGTATTTT
V: TRBV5-1
size: .
J: TRBJ2-3
D: TRBD1

CDR3: CASSNGYTEAFF
DNA: TGTGCCAGTAGTAACGGGTACACTGAAGCTTTCTTT
V: TRBV19
size: .
J: TRBJ1-1
D: .

CDR3: CASSYDNPSNQPQHF
DNA: TGCGCCAGCAGCTACGACAACCCCTCCAATCAGCCCCAGCATTTT
V: TRBV5-1
size: few
J: TRBJ1-5
D: .

CDR3: CAWRTSGSQETQYF
DNA: TGTGCCTGGAGGACTAGCGGGAGCCAAGAGACCCAGTACTTC
V: TRBV30
size: few
J: TRBJ2-5
D: TRBD2

CDR3: CASSQGESISAIQYF
DNA: TGCGCCAGCAGCCAAGGGGAGAGTATTAGTGCCATTCAGTACTTC
V: TRBV4-1
size: few
J: TRBJ2-4
D: .

CDR3: CASSPGQDYGYTF
DNA: TGTGCCAGCAGCCCAGGACAGGACTATGGCTACACCTTC
V: TRBV11-2
size: few
J: TRBJ1-2
D: TRBD1

CDR3: CASCDSADTQYF
DNA: TGTGCCAGCTGTGATAGCGCAGATACGCAGTATTTT
V: TRBV28
size: .
J: TRBJ2-3
D: .

CDR3: CASSPRTGGGEQYF
DNA: TGTGCCAGCAGCCCCAGGACAGGGGGCGGCGAGCAGTACTTC
V: TRBV14
size: few
J: TRBJ2-7
D: TRBD1

CDR3: CASSLPITSGYNEQFF
DNA: TGTGCCAGCAGTTTACCTATAACTAGCGGATACAATGAGCAGTTCTTC
V: TRBV27
size: .
J: TRBJ2-1
D: TRBD2

CDR3: CASSVGLRDNEQFF
DNA: TGTGCCAGCAGCGTGGGACTACGGGACAATGAGCAGTTCTTC
V: TRBV11-2
size: few
J: TRBJ2-1
D: TRBD2

CDR3: CASSPTRGTLYGYTF
DNA: TGTGCCAGCTCACCAACCAGGGGAACCCTCTATGGCTACACCTTC
V: TRBV18
size: .
J: TRBJ1-2
D: .

CDR3: CASSISLNTGELFF
DNA: TGTGCCAGTAGTATCTCACTTAACACCGGGGAGCTGTTTTTT
V: TRBV19
size: .
J: TRBJ2-2
D: .

CDR3: CASSLTSTSGAGELFF
DNA: TGTGCCAGCAGCTTAACGAGCACTAGCGGTGCCGGGGAGCTGTTTTTT
V: TRBV7-3
size: .
J: TRBJ2-2
D: TRBD2

CDR3: CAWSVQTNSPLHF
DNA: TGTGCCTGGAGTGTACAGACTAATTCACCCCTCCACTTT
V: TRBV30
size: .
J: TRBJ1-6
D: .

CDR3: CASSSFSGGEQYF
DNA: TGTGCCAGCAGCTCGTTCTCGGGGGGCGAGCAGTACTTC
V: TRBV5-6
size: .
J: TRBJ2-7
D: TRBD2

CDR3: CASSLLPGEEKLFF
DNA: TGTGCCAGCAGCTTGTTACCAGGGGAGGAAAAACTGTTTTTT
V: TRBV5-5
size: .
J: TRBJ1-4
D: .

CDR3: CASSSTGDYPPEQFF
DNA: TGTGCCAGCAGCTCCACTGGGGACTATCCTCCTGAGCAGTTCTTC
V: TRBV7-2
size: .
J: TRBJ2-1
D: TRBD2

CDR3: CASSLLQTALGTEAFF
DNA: TGTGCCAGCAGCTTACTCCAGACAGCCCTTGGCACTGAAGCTTTCTTT
V: TRBV7-8
size: .
J: TRBJ1-1
D: .

CDR3: CASSSTYSAEAFF
DNA: TGTGCCAGCAGCTCTACCTACAGTGCTGAAGCTTTCTTT
V: TRBV7-2
size: .
J: TRBJ1-1
D: .

CDR3: CASRIQGSNYGYTF
DNA: TGTGCCAGCAGAATTCAGGGGTCCAACTATGGCTACACCTTC
V: TRBV27
size: few
J: TRBJ1-2
D: .

CDR3: CAWSLTGSEEKLFF
DNA: TGTGCCTGGTCCCTGACAGGGTCTGAAGAAAAACTGTTTTTT
V: TRBV30
size: .
J: TRBJ1-4
D: TRBD1

CDR3: CASSFQGTGELFF
DNA: TGTGCCAGCAGCTTTCAGGGCACCGGGGAGCTGTTTTTT
V: TRBV7-6
size: few
J: TRBJ2-2
D: .

CDR3: CASSLGVPAGDQFF
DNA: TGTGCCAGCAGCTTAGGGGTCCCTGCGGGAGATCAGTTCTTC
V: TRBV11-2
size: many
J: TRBJ2-1
D: TRBD2

CDR3: CASSLATGRETQYF
DNA: TGTGCCAGCAGTCTCGCGACAGGGAGAGAGACCCAGTACTTC
V: TRBV6-6
size: .
J: TRBJ2-5
D: TRBD1

CDR3: CASSRGPAGDFNNEQFF
DNA: TGTGCCAGCAGCCGAGGACCCGCGGGGGACTTTAACAATGAGCAGTTCTTC
V: TRBV11-1
size: .
J: TRBJ2-1
D: TRBD2

CDR3: CASLEGQGNSPLHF
DNA: TGTGCCAGCTTAGAGGGACAGGGGAATTCACCCCTCCACTTT
V: TRBV6-1
size: few
J: TRBJ1-6
D: TRBD1

CDR3: CSVGRGSYEQYF
DNA: TGCAGCGTTGGCAGGGGATCCTACGAGCAGTACTTC
V: TRBV29-1
size: .
J: TRBJ2-7
D: .

CDR3: CASSEVGTGEPFNYGYTF
DNA: TGTGCCAGCAGTGAAGTCGGGACAGGGGAACCTTTTAACTATGGCTACACCTTC
V: TRBV6-1
size: .
J: TRBJ1-2
D: TRBD1

CDR3: CAWSLMGTSTEAFF
DNA: TGTGCCTGGAGCTTAATGGGCACATCCACTGAAGCTTTCTTT
V: TRBV30
size: .
J: TRBJ1-1
D: .

CDR3: CASSLSPYGYTF
DNA: TGTGCCAGCAGCTTATCTCCGTATGGCTACACCTTC
V: TRBV7-9
size: .
J: TRBJ1-2
D: .

CDR3: CASSQGGTASTDTQYF
DNA: TGCGCCAGCAGCCAAGGCGGGACAGCTAGCACAGATACGCAGTATTTT
V: TRBV4-1
size: .
J: TRBJ2-3
D: .

CDR3: CASSQDLGYGYTF
DNA: TGTGCCAGCAGCCAAGATCTAGGCTATGGCTACACCTTC
V: TRBV14
size: few
J: TRBJ1-2
D: .

CDR3: CATSLDSNTIYF
DNA: TGTGCCACCAGCCTCGACAGTAACACCATATATTTT
V: TRBV15
size: .
J: TRBJ1-3
D: .

CDR3: CSVLKLAGLAYEQYF
DNA: TGCAGCGTCCTCAAACTAGCGGGACTTGCCTACGAGCAGTACTTC
V: TRBV29-1
size: .
J: TRBJ2-7
D: TRBD2

CDR3: CASSLEQGYVGYTF
DNA: TGTGCCAGCAGTCTTGAACAGGGGTACGTTGGCTACACCTTC
V: TRBV7-2
size: few
J: TRBJ1-2
D: TRBD1

CDR3: CATSGGQGAVTEAFF
DNA: TGTGCCACCAGCGGGGGACAGGGGGCTGTCACTGAAGCTTTCTTT
V: TRBV15
size: few
J: TRBJ1-1
D: TRBD1

CDR3: CASSASVRAKGTDTQYF
DNA: TGTGCCAGCAGCGCCTCAGTCAGGGCCAAGGGCACAGATACGCAGTATTTT
V: TRBV9
size: few
J: TRBJ2-3
D: .

CDR3: CASSENGRGEAFF
DNA: TGTGCCAGCAGTGAAAATGGCAGAGGTGAAGCTTTCTTT
V: TRBV2
size: few
J: TRBJ1-1
D: .

CDR3: CASSPGTSVYNEQFF
DNA: TGTGCCAGCAGCCCCGGGACTAGCGTTTACAATGAGCAGTTCTTC
V: TRBV11-2
size: few
J: TRBJ2-1
D: TRBD2

CDR3: CASSFGTGGYNEQFF
DNA: TGTGCCAGCAGCTTTGGGACAGGGGGCTACAATGAGCAGTTCTTC
V: TRBV9
size: .
J: TRBJ2-1
D: TRBD1

CDR3: CASSLGSGFYGYTF
DNA: TGCGCCAGCAGCTTGGGGTCCGGGTTCTATGGCTACACCTTC
V: TRBV5-1
size: .
J: TRBJ1-2
D: .

CDR3: CASSLFSDRAFTGELFF
DNA: TGCGCCAGCAGCTTGTTCTCGGACAGGGCTTTTACCGGGGAGCTGTTTTTT
V: TRBV5-1
size: few
J: TRBJ2-2
D: TRBD1